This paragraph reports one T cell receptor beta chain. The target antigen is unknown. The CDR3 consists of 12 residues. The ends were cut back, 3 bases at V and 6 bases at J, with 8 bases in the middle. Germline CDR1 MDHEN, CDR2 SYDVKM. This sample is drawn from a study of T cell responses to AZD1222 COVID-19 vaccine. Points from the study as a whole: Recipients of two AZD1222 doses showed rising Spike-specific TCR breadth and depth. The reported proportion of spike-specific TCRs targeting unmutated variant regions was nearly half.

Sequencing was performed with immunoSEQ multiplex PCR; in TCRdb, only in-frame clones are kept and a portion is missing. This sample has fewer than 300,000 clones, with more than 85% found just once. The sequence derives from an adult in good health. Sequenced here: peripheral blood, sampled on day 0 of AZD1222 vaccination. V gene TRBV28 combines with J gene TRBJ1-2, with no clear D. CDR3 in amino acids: CASSFPANGYTF. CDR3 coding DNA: TGTGCCAGCAGTTTCCCCGCGAATGGCTACACCTTC.